A single sample is the source of the 21 T cell receptor beta chains below, sequenced in a study of control samples from healthy donors and cancer patients. Sequencing was performed with immunoSEQ multiplex PCR; in TCRdb, only in-frame clones are kept and a portion is missing. In the table there are 110,000 or so clones, 85% to 90% of which are singletons. Sequenced sample: blood. These receptors were collected from a woman aged 50 to 65 in good health.

This rearrangement joins TRBV2 to TRBJ1-6; a possible D gene is TRBD1 (5 bases). Germline-derived CDR1 and CDR2 are SNHLY and FYNNEI. V lost 0 bases, J lost 6 bases, and 9 bases lay in between. The length of the CDR3 is 15 residues. CDR3 loop: CASSEAWGPNSPLHF. The DNA for the CDR3 is TGTGCCAGCAGTGAAGCGTGGGGACCTAATTCACCCCTCCACTTT. The whole variable domain, filled in from reference TRBV2 and TRBJ1-6, reads EPEVTQTPSHQVTQMGQEVILRCVPISNHLYFYWYRQILGQKVEFLVSFYNNEISEKSEIFDDQFSVERPDGSNFTLKIRSTKLEDSAMYFCASSEAWGPNSPLHFGNGTRLTVT.

This rearrangement joins TRBV6-4 to TRBJ2-3; 8 nucleotides match TRBD1. The CDR3 length is 15 residues. Germline CDR1 MRHNA, CDR2 SNTAGT. V was clipped by 4 bases and J by 4 bases; unmatched bases: 7. The CDR3 bases are TGTGCCAGCAGTGCTGGACAGGGACAGTCAGATACGCAGTATTTT. Residues: CASSAGQGQSDTQYF.

The chain couples TRBV3-1 (or the pseudogene TRBV3-2) to TRBJ2-7; D unclear. The CDR3 loop spans 12 amino acids. Germline V CDR1 and CDR2: LGHDT, YNNKEL (reference sequence). V lost 3 bases, J lost 2 bases, and 5 bases lay in between. This chain's CDR3 is CASSQTTYEQYF. CDR3 in DNA: TGTGCCAGCAGCCAGACCACCTACGAGCAGTACTTC.

At least ten counts were recorded for this clone. Other DNA sequences of this sample code for an identical CDR3. The chain links TRBV7-9 to TRBJ2-5; D unresolved. V shed 4 bases and J shed 6 bases, with 6 bases lying between them. Germline CDR1 and CDR2: SEHNR and FQNEAQ (reference sequence). This CDR3 is built from 11 residues. CDR3 coding DNA: TGTGCCAGCAGCTCCTTTCAGACCCAGTACTTC. This translates into CASSSFQTQYF.

V gene TRBV10-3 combines with J gene TRBJ1-2, with unresolved D. CDR3 length: 13 amino acids. Germline CDR1 and CDR2: ENHRY and SYGVKD. V gave up 0 bases and J gave up 2 bases, with 4 bases separating them. In DNA form, the CDR3 reads TGTGCCATCAGTGAGTCGAGCAACTATGGCTACACCTTC. Protein product: CAISESSNYGYTF.

The V call is TRBV6-6, the J call TRBJ1-3; D is undetermined. Germline lookup yields CDR1 MNHNY and CDR2 SVGAGI (reference sequence). The ends were cut back, 0 bases at V and 4 bases at J, with 10 bases in the middle. This CDR3 spans 15 amino acids. Here the CDR3 DNA reads TGTGCCAGCAGTTACTCAGAGGGATACGGAAACACCATATATTTT. Its translation is CASSYSEGYGNTIYF.

The genes are TRBV7-3 and TRBJ2-1; tentative D call: TRBD2 (6 bases). This CDR3 comprises 15 residues. The V end lost 5 bases, the J end lost 2 bases, and 13 bases lay between the germline ends. Germline V gene sequence: CDR1 SGHTA, CDR2 FQGTGA. CDR3 coding DNA: TGTGCCAGCAGCCGCGGGAAGCCTCCCTACAATGAGCAGTTCTTC. Protein: CASSRGKPPYNEQFF.

This clone showed up just once. V and J are TRBV29-1 and TRBJ2-1, with D unclear. V was trimmed by 4 bases and J by 2 bases, leaving 12 bases between them. The CDR3 contains 14 residues. CDR1 and CDR2 (germline): SQVTM, ANQGSEA. CDR3 coding DNA: TGCAGCGTTGGGCACGGTGGGACCTACAATGAGCAGTTCTTC. Translated, it gives CSVGHGGTYNEQFF.

J is TRBJ2-7 and V is TRBV9; possible D gene TRBD2, 6 bases. The CDR3 extends over 15 amino acids. CDR1 is SGDLS, CDR2 YYNGEE, per germline. Trimming took 0 bases from V and 4 from J, leaving 14 bases between them. The CDR3 nucleotides read TGTGCCAGCAGCGTAGTCGCCGGGGGACTTTACGAGCAGTACTTC. Protein sequence: CASSVVAGGLYEQYF.

This chain links TRBV5-8 with TRBJ2-7; D not resolved. V was clipped by 4 bases and J by 7 bases, with 15 bases between them. The CDR3 runs to 13 residues. The germline V gene encodes CDR1 SGHTS and CDR2 YDEGEE. The CDR3 spells CASSHSRSWEQYV. Written as DNA, the CDR3 is TGTGCCAGCAGCCACTCCAGGTCCTGGGAGCAGTACGTC.

The chain joins TRBV6-5 to TRBJ2-5; D uncertain. Trimming cost V 9 bases and J 5 bases, with 16 bases left between them. The CDR3 length is 13 residues. In germline, CDR1 is MNHEY, CDR2 SVGAGI. This chain's CDR3 is CASSSYPRETQYF. The CDR3 region has the DNA TGTGCCAGTTCCTCGTACCCCCGGGAGACCCAGTACTTC.

The V call is TRBV6-5, the J call TRBJ1-5, with a weak D call TRBD1 (5 bases). The CDR3 has 14 residues. Trimming shortened V by 6 bases and J by 2 bases, and 11 bases separated the two germline ends. Germline CDR1 reads MNHEY; CDR2 reads SVGAGI. CDR3 nucleotides: TGTGCCAGCAGGATTAAGACAGGCAATCAGCCCCAGCATTTT. Amino acid sequence: CASRIKTGNQPQHF.

The rearrangement links TRBV9 to TRBJ1-2; 9 bases agree with TRBD1. V lost 3 bases, J lost 8 bases, and 5 bases stayed unmatched. The CDR3 length is 13 residues. Germline-derived CDR1 and CDR2 are SGDLS and YYNGEE. CDR3 region: CASSGGQGTGYTF. In DNA form, the CDR3 reads TGTGCCAGCAGCGGGGGACAGGGTACGGGCTACACCTTC.

This chain uses TRBV7-9 with TRBJ2-1, with D possibly called TRBD1 or TRBD2 (5 bases each). The V gene's germline CDR1 is SEHNR and CDR2 FQNEAQ (reference sequence). With 5 bases removed from V and 5 bases from J, the gap between germline ends came to 19 bases. The CDR3 runs 16 residues. In nucleotides, the CDR3 is TGTGCCAGCAGCAAAAACCCTCAGGGAGCGGACAATGAGCAGTTCTTC. It is translated as CASSKNPQGADNEQFF.

The chain combines TRBV7-9 with TRBJ1-1; D is unclear. Trimming removed 1 base at V and 3 bases at J, with 6 bases between. Germline CDR1 SEHNR, CDR2 FQNEAQ (reference sequence). The CDR3 contains 13 residues. The chain's CDR3 is CASSLGPYTEAFF. The CDR3 DNA reads as TGTGCCAGCAGCTTAGGCCCGTACACTGAAGCTTTCTTT.

About this clone itself: Other DNA variants within this sample encode the same CDR3. The chain employs TRBV12-3 or TRBV12-4 and TRBJ2-7, with TRBD1 matching 7 bases. The length of the CDR3 is 13 residues. Germline trimming cut 2 bases from V and 6 bases from J; bases unmatched to any gene: 4. As DNA, the CDR3 is TGTGCCAGCAGTTTAAGACAGGGTGGCGAGCAGTACTTC. Protein sequence: CASSLRQGGEQYF.

This clone was seen just once. The V and J genes are TRBV11-2 and TRBJ1-2; D perhaps matches TRBD1 (5 bases). CDR1 is SGHAT and CDR2 is FQNNGV in the germline V gene. The CDR3 runs to 15 residues. With 5 bases removed from V and 4 bases from J, the gap between germline ends came to 17 bases. This CDR3 is CASSPLGVYPYGYTF. CDR3 nucleotides: TGTGCCAGCAGCCCCTTAGGGGTTTACCCCTATGGCTACACCTTC.

In nucleotides, the CDR3 is TGCGCCAGCAGCTTAATAAAGCCCGGGGGTGGCTACACCTTC. Translated: CASSLIKPGGGYTF. The chain recombines TRBV5-1 with TRBJ1-2; D might be TRBD1 (5 bases). V shed 2 bases and J shed 7 bases, with 15 bases lying between them. The CDR3 totals 14 residues. Germline loops: CDR1 SGHRS, CDR2 YFSETQ.

The rearrangement links TRBV2 to TRBJ1-2; 8 bases map to TRBD1. The CDR3 loop spans 13 amino acids. V was clipped by 6 bases and J by 8 bases; unmatched bases: 8. Germline CDR1 reads SNHLY; CDR2 reads FYNNEI. This CDR3 is CASRGVPGGGYTF. CDR3 DNA: TGTGCCAGCAGGGGAGTTCCAGGGGGCGGCTACACCTTC. The whole variable domain, remainder taken from reference TRBV2 and TRBJ1-2, is EPEVTQTPSHQVTQMGQEVILRCVPISNHLYFYWYRQILGQKVEFLVSFYNNEISEKSEIFDDQFSVERPDGSNFTLKIRSTKLEDSAMYFCASRGVPGGGYTFGSGTRLTVV.

The chain couples TRBV24-1 to TRBJ2-1; 14 bases are shared with TRBD2. The germline gives CDR1 KGHDR, CDR2 SFDVKD. This CDR3 has 17 amino acids. The J segment lost 8 bases and the V segment lost 2 bases, leaving 7 bases of the junction unmatched. CDR3 sequence (DNA): TGTGCCACCAGTGATTACCGGACTAGCGGGAGGAGGCATGAGCAGTTCTTC. Translation: CATSDYRTSGRRHEQFF.

The genes are TRBV19 and TRBJ2-3; TRBD2 agrees at 9 bases. CDR1 is LNHDA and CDR2 is SQIVND in the germline V gene (reference sequence). This CDR3 spans 15 amino acids. V gave up 10 bases and J gave up 5 bases; unmatched junction bases: 13. CDR3 in DNA: TGTGCCACAGCTCTTCGGCGGGGGGGTGGAGATACGCAGTATTTT. The encoded protein is CATALRRGGGDTQYF.